The 26 T cell receptor beta chains below all came from one sample that was sequenced in a study of cytomegalovirus exposure and HLA in healthy donors. Vbeta (60) and Jbeta (13) primers were used in the PCR. Generated by immunoSEQ multiplex PCR, the TCRdb table keeps only in-frame clones and is missing some. The sample includes 100,000 to 120,000 clones, 75% to 85% of them seen just once. The specimen was PBMCs. These receptors were obtained from a man aged 25-45 years in good health and CMV-seronegative.

This clone has just one count. V usage is TRBV18 and J usage is TRBJ2-7; the match to TRBD1 covers 10 bases. The CDR3 runs to 14 residues. Looked up from germline, CDR1 is KGHSH and CDR2 is LQKENI. The junction had 6 bases not matched to a gene; V was cut back by 5 bases and J by 5 bases. The CDR3 loop is CASSSGQGIHEQYF. CDR3 nucleotide sequence: TGTGCCAGCTCATCGGGACAGGGGATCCACGAGCAGTACTTC.

J is TRBJ2-7 and V is TRBV5-1; D is perhaps TRBD1 (6 bases). CDR1 SGHRS and CDR2 YFSETQ come from the germline V gene. V lost 1 base and J 6 bases, leaving 14 bases between the germline ends. This CDR3 region has 14 residues. CDR3 residues: CASSLLQGRGEQYF. DNA for the CDR3: TGCGCCAGCAGCTTGTTACAGGGTAGGGGCGAGCAGTACTTC.

The chain employs TRBV7-2 and TRBJ2-3; D unresolved. This CDR3 has 14 amino acids. Germline CDR1 SGHTA, CDR2 FQGNSA. V lost 1 base and J lost 2, with 7 bases in between. CDR3 DNA sequence: TGTGCCAGCAGCTTAGGGCCATACACAGATACGCAGTATTTT. Its protein is CASSLGPYTDTQYF.

The chain has TRBV7-2 and TRBJ2-2; 9 bases map to TRBD2. V shed 5 bases, J shed 0 bases, and the junction held 4 bases outside the gene matches. Germline V gene sequence: CDR1 SGHTA, CDR2 FQGNSA. The CDR3 is made up of 16 amino acids. Written as DNA, the CDR3 is TGTGCCAGCAGCCCCCGACTAGCGGCGAACACCGGGGAGCTGTTTTTT. Translating it yields CASSPRLAANTGELFF.

The chain couples TRBV30 to TRBJ1-2; a weak D match, TRBD1 (5 bases). CDR1 and CDR2 (germline): GTSNPN, SVGIG (reference sequence). The CDR3 is 13 residues long. The V end was cut by 4 bases, the J end by 2 bases, with 11 bases between. The CDR3 region is CAWTQGANYGYTF. The CDR3 DNA sequence: TGTGCCTGGACCCAAGGGGCAAACTATGGCTACACCTTC.

The gene calls are TRBV10-3 and TRBJ1-5; no definite D call. This CDR3 has 14 amino acids. V was cut by 2 bases and J by 5 bases, with 10 bases left in between. Germline values: CDR1 ENHRY, CDR2 SYGVKD. DNA of the CDR3: TGTGCCATCAGTGAGGGGAGGGCGGATCAGCCCCAGCATTTT. Protein: CAISEGRADQPQHF.

The CDR3 is CASSFTPGTDYNEQFF. The DNA of the CDR3 is TGCGCCAGCAGCTTTACCCCCGGGACAGACTACAATGAGCAGTTCTTC. The V and J genes are TRBV5-1 and TRBJ2-1; TRBD1 matches 7 bases. CDR3 size: 16 residues. Germline V gene lookup returns CDR1 SGHRS and CDR2 YFSETQ. Trimming took 2 bases from V and 3 from J; bases not matched to a gene: 8.

As for this clone: Germline is not matched at one junction end, which may reflect a read error. The chain carries TRBV6-5 and TRBJ1-1, with 8 positions matching TRBD1. The CDR3 loop spans 13 amino acids. The germline gives CDR1 MNHEY, CDR2 SVGAGI. For the CDR3, the DNA is TGTGTCAGCAGTCCCAGGACAGGGCAGGGAGCTTTCTTT. Translated: CVSSPRTGQGAFF.

V gene TRBV5-8 combines with J gene TRBJ2-1, with 10 bases that match TRBD2. V shed 2 bases, J shed 7 bases, and the junction held 3 bases outside the gene matches. Germline V gene lookup returns CDR1 SGHTS and CDR2 YDEGEE. The CDR3 loop spans 14 amino acids. The CDR3 here is CASSFLAGVNEQFF. For the CDR3, the DNA is TGTGCCAGCAGCTTTCTAGCGGGAGTAAATGAGCAGTTCTTC.

This clone was recorded only once. The V call is TRBV11-2, the J call TRBJ2-7; TRBD1 matches at 7 bases. V shed 5 bases, J shed 10 bases, and the junction held 17 bases outside the gene matches. The length of the CDR3 is 15 residues. The germline V gene encodes CDR1 SGHAT and CDR2 FQNNGV. For the CDR3, the DNA is TGTGCCAGCAGCAAAAACCCGGGGACAGCCTCGCATCAGTACTTC. Encoded protein: CASSKNPGTASHQYF.

V and J are TRBV7-6 and TRBJ1-2; D is undetermined. CDR3 length: 16 amino acids. V lost 1 base and J 0 bases, leaving 12 bases between the germline ends. Germline assignment: CDR1 SGHVS and CDR2 FNYEAQ. The CDR3 DNA follows: TGTGCCAGCAGCTTAGGTCCAGTTTCGTCTAACTATGGCTACACCTTC. Translated, it gives CASSLGPVSSNYGYTF.

The gene calls are TRBV5-6 and TRBJ1-1; D possibly corresponds to TRBD1 (5 bases). V was shortened by 4 bases and J by 3 bases, with 16 bases between the two germline ends. The CDR3 is made up of 15 amino acids. The germline V gene encodes CDR1 SGHDT and CDR2 YYEEEE. CDR3 amino acids: CASSTRREAYTEAFF. The CDR3 DNA sequence: TGTGCCAGCAGCACACGCAGGGAGGCGTACACTGAAGCTTTCTTT. Combining the CDR3 with reference TRBV5-6 and TRBJ1-1 gives the whole variable domain DAGVTQSPTHLIKTRGQQVTLRCSPKSGHDTVSWYQQALGQGPQFIFQYYEEEERQRGNFPDRFSGHQFPNYSSELNVNALLLGDSALYLCASSTRREAYTEAFFGQGTRLTVV.

This chain joins TRBV5-1 and TRBJ2-7; no definite D call. The V end lost 4 bases, the J end lost 6 bases, and 14 bases lay between the germline ends. The CDR3 runs to 13 residues. The germline V gene encodes CDR1 SGHRS and CDR2 YFSETQ. CDR3 in DNA: TGCGCCAGCAGCCCAAATCGACGCGGCGAGCAGTACTTC. This translates into CASSPNRRGEQYF.

This clone was observed once. This chain links TRBV5-6 with TRBJ2-3; 8 bases match TRBD2. The germline gives CDR1 SGHDT, CDR2 YYEEEE. This CDR3 is 16 amino acids long. Trimming took 4 bases from V and 2 from J; bases not matched to a gene: 9. The chain's CDR3 is CASSPGGGPTTDTQYF. CDR3 DNA: TGTGCCAGCAGCCCAGGCGGGGGGCCGACCACAGATACGCAGTATTTT.

This sequence joins TRBV2 and TRBJ1-5; D gene uncertain. The germline V gene encodes CDR1 SNHLY and CDR2 FYNNEI. This CDR3 is 14 amino acids long. Trimming shortened V by 5 bases and J by 0 bases, and 8 bases separated the two germline ends. The CDR3 protein is CASSPYYSNQPQHF. In DNA form, the CDR3 reads TGTGCCAGCAGTCCGTACTATAGCAATCAGCCCCAGCATTTT.

CDR3 region: CASSPQGFRELFF. The CDR3 nucleotides are TGTGCCAGCAGCCCACAGGGGTTCCGGGAGCTGTTTTTT. The chain carries TRBV7-2 and TRBJ2-2, with TRBD1 matching over 7 bases. The CDR3 is made up of 13 amino acids. V lost 5 bases to trimming and J lost 9 bases; unmatched junction nucleotides: 6. CDR1 is SGHTA and CDR2 is FQGNSA in the germline V gene.

The J gene is TRBJ2-7, the V gene TRBV4-3, with 7 positions matching TRBD1. CDR1 and CDR2 from the germline V gene are LGHNA and YSLEER. V shed 1 base and J 3 bases; nucleotides not matched to a gene: 3. This CDR3 comprises 14 residues. In DNA form, the CDR3 reads TGCGCCAGCAGCCAAGCTGACAGGGACTACGAGCAGTACTTC. It yields the protein CASSQADRDYEQYF.

This clone was seen once. The chain employs TRBV7-8 and TRBJ2-1; TRBD1 matches 11 bases. Trimming cost V 5 bases and J 9 bases; bases outside gene matches: 12. Germline-derived CDR1 and CDR2 are SGHVS and FQNEAQ. The length of the CDR3 is 16 residues. CDR3: CASSPRTGGGGFEQFF. The CDR3, as DNA: TGTGCCAGCAGCCCAAGGACAGGGGGCGGTGGGTTTGAGCAGTTCTTC.

The J gene is TRBJ2-5, the V gene TRBV28; D perhaps matches TRBD1 (6 bases). V was trimmed by 6 bases and J by 1 base, leaving 9 bases between them. The CDR3 consists of 13 residues. CDR1 MDHEN and CDR2 SYDVKM come from the germline V gene. CDR3 nucleotides: TGTGCCAGCAGGCAACAGGGCCAAGAGACCCAGTACTTC. Its protein is CASRQQGQETQYF.

The CDR3 DNA reads as TGTGCCAGCAGTGGGGGGGCTGGGACCGGGGAGCTGTTTTTT. Protein product: CASSGGAGTGELFF. V gene TRBV6-5 combines with J gene TRBJ2-2, with D maybe TRBD2 (7 bases). This CDR3 is built from 14 residues. From germline, CDR1 is MNHEY and CDR2 SVGAGI. V was clipped by 5 bases and J by 5 bases, with 12 bases between them.

In this sample, this clone turned up a few times. The V call is TRBV12-5, the J call TRBJ2-5; D gene uncertain. From germline, CDR1 is LGHNT and CDR2 FRNRAP. V was trimmed by 2 bases and J by 3 bases, leaving 4 bases between them. The CDR3 extends over 12 amino acids. CDR3 coding DNA: TGTGCTAGTGGTTTGATCAAAGAGACCCAGTACTTC. Protein product: CASGLIKETQYF. The full variable domain, with the rest looked up from reference TRBV12-5 and TRBJ2-5, is DARVTQTPRHKVTEMGQEVTMRCQPILGHNTVFWYRQTMMQGLELLAYFRNRAPLDDSGMPKDRFSAEMPDATLATLKIQPSEPRDSAVYFCASGLIKETQYFGPGTRLLVL.

V and J are TRBV18 and TRBJ1-5; 8 bases are shared with TRBD1. Losses at the gene ends were 4 bases for V and 5 bases for J; bases not matched to a gene: 7. Germline V lookup: CDR1 KGHSH, CDR2 LQKENI. The CDR3 sequence is 15 residues long. As DNA, the CDR3 is TGTGCCAGCTCACACCCCGGACAGGGACATCAGCCCCAGCATTTT. Its protein is CASSHPGQGHQPQHF.

This clone was observed a single time. This chain joins TRBV28 and TRBJ1-6; 8 bases map to TRBD1. The length of the CDR3 is 16 residues. CDR1 is MDHEN and CDR2 is SYDVKM in the germline V gene. Trimming cost V 4 bases and J 3 bases; bases outside gene matches: 5. The CDR3 DNA is TGTGCCAGCAGTTCAGACAGGGGACGCTATAATTCACCCCTCCACTTT. Protein product: CASSSDRGRYNSPLHF.

J is TRBJ2-6 and V is TRBV19; 7 positions match TRBD2. CDR1 and CDR2 (germline): LNHDA, SQIVND (reference sequence). The CDR3 sequence is 15 residues long. The V segment lost 7 bases and the J segment 1 base; nucleotides outside the gene matches: 4. DNA of the CDR3: TGTGCCAGTACCCCGGGGGGATCTGGGGCCAACGTCCTGACTTTC. Translating it yields CASTPGGSGANVLTF.

The chain couples TRBV5-1 to TRBJ2-7; D is possibly TRBD2 (6 bases). CDR3 length: 15 amino acids. CDR1 SGHRS and CDR2 YFSETQ come from the germline V gene. V lost 3 bases, J lost 1 base, and 14 bases lay in between. In nucleotides, the CDR3 is TGCGCCAGCAGCTGGGGACTCGACAGTTCCTACGAGCAGTACTTC. This codes for CASSWGLDSSYEQYF.

CDR3 protein: CASSLGASGAQETQYF. The CDR3 region has the DNA TGTGCCAGCAGCTTAGGGGCTAGCGGGGCCCAAGAGACCCAGTACTTC. V is TRBV7-2 and J is TRBJ2-5, with 9 positions matching TRBD2. CDR3 length equals 16 residues. Germline V gene sequence: CDR1 SGHTA, CDR2 FQGNSA. The V and J ends lost 1 base and 1 base, in that order; junction bases with no gene match: 4.